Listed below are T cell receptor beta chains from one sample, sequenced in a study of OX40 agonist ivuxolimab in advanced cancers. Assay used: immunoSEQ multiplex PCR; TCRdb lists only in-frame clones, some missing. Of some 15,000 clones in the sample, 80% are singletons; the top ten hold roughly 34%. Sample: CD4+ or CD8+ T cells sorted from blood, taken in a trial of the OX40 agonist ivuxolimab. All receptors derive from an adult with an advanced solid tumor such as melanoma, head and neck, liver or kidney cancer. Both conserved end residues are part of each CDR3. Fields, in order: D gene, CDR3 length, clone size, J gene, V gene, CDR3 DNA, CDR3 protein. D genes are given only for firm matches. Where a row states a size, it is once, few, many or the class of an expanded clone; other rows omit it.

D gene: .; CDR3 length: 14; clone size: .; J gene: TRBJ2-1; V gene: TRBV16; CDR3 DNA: TGTGCCAGCAGCCAAGGCCGTTCCTACAATGAGCAGTTCTTC; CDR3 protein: CASSQGRSYNEQFF
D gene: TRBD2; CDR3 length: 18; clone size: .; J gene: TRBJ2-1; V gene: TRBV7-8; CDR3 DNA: TGTGCCAGCAGCTCGGGACTAGCGGGAGGGCCAGTGCGGATTGAGCAGTTCTTC; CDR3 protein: CASSSGLAGGPVRIEQFF
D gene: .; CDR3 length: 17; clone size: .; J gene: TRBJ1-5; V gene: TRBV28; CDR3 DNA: TGTGCCAGCAGCCTTGCGGAGTACCCGTATAGCAATCAGCCCCAGCATTTT; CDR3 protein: CASSLAEYPYSNQPQHF
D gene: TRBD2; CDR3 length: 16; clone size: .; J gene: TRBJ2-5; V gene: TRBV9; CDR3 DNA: TGTGCCAGCAGCGTGGGACTAGCGGGAGAGGGAGAGACCCAGTACTTC; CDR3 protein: CASSVGLAGEGETQYF
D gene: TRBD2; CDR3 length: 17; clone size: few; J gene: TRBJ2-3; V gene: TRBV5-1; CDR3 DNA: TGCGCCAGCAGCCCCGGACTAGCGGGAGGCCGGGGAGATACGCAGTATTTT; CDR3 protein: CASSPGLAGGRGDTQYF
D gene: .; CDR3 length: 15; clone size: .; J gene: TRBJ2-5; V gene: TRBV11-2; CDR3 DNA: TGTGCCAGCAGCTTAGATCTTTTGTCCCAAGAGACCCAGTACTTC; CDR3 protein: CASSLDLLSQETQYF
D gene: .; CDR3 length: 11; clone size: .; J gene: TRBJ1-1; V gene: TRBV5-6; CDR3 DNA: TGTGCCAGCAGCTTGGGTGTTGAAGCTTTCTTT; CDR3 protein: CASSLGVEAFF
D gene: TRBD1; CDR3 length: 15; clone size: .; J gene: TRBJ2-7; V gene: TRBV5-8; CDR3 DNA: TGTGCCAGCAGCTTTATATCGACAGGGCCCAGGGAGCAGTACTTC; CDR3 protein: CASSFISTGPREQYF
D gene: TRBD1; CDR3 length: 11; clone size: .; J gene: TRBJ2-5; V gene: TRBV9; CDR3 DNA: TGTGCCGTCGGGACAGAAGAGACCCAGTACTTC; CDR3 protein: CAVGTEETQYF
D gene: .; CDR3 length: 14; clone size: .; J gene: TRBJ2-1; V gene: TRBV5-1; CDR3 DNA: TGCGCCAGCAGCTTGGAGGGAATCTACAATGAGCAGTTCTTC; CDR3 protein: CASSLEGIYNEQFF
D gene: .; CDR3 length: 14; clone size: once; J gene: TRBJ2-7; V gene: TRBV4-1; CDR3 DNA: TGCGCCAGCAGCCAAGTCAGGGGCGACTACGAGCAGTACTTC; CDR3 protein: CASSQVRGDYEQYF
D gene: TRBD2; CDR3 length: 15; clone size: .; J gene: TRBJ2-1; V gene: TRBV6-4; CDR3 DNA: TGTGCCAGCAGTGTAGCGGGAGAAGCCTACAATGAGCAGTTCTTC; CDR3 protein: CASSVAGEAYNEQFF
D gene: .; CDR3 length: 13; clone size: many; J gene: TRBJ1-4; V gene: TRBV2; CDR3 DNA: TGTGCCAGCAGGGCCCCGGATGATGAAAAACTGTTTTTT; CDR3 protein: CASRAPDDEKLFF
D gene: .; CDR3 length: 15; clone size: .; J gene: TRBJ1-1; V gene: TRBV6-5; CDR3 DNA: TGTGCCAGCAGTTACTATGGTGGGAGGAAACTGGAGACTTTCTTT; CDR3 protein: CASSYYGGRKLETFF
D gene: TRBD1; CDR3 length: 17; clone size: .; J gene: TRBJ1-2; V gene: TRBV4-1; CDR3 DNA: TGCGCCAGCAGCCACCAGACAGGGGGTTCGCCTAACTATGGCTACACCTTC; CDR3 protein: CASSHQTGGSPNYGYTF
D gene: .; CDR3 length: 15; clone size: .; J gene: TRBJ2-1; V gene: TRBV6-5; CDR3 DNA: TGTGCCAGCAGCCGCCAACGCGGGATCGACAATGAGCAGTTCTTC; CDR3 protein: CASSRQRGIDNEQFF
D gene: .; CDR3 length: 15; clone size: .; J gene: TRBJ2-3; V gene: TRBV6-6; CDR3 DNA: TGTGCCAGCAGTTACGACGACGGGGTGACGGATACGCAGTATTTT; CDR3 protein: CASSYDDGVTDTQYF
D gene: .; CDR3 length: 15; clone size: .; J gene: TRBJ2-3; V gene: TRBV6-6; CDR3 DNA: TGTGCCAGCAGTTACTTAGCGCCCAGCACAGATACGCAGTATTTT; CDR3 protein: CASSYLAPSTDTQYF
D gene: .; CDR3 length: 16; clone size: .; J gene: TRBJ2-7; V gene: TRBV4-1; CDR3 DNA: TGCGCCAGCAGCCAAGGAATTAGCGACAACTTCTACGAGCAGTACTTC; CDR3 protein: CASSQGISDNFYEQYF
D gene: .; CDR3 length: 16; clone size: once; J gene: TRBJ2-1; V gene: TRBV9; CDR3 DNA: TGTGCCAGCAGCGTAGCTCTAACAGGGTCCTACAATGAGCAGTTCTTC; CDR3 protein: CASSVALTGSYNEQFF
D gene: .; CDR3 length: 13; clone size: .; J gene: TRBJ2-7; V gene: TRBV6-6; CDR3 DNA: TGTGCCAGCAGCCCTCGGACAGAGACTCTGCAGTACTTC; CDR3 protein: CASSPRTETLQYF
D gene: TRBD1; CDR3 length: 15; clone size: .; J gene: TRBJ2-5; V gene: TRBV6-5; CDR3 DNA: TGTGCCAGCAGTTACTGGACAGGGGGAACAGAGACCCAGTACTTC; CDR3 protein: CASSYWTGGTETQYF
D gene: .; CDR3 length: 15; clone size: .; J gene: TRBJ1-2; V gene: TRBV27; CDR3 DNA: TGTGCCAGCAGTTTAGGTTTTGGGGCCTTATATGGCTACACCTTC; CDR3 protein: CASSLGFGALYGYTF
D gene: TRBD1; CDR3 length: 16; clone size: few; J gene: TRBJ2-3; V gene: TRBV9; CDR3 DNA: TGTGCCAGCAGCGGCTGGGACAGTCTTAGCACAGATACGCAGTATTTT; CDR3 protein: CASSGWDSLSTDTQYF
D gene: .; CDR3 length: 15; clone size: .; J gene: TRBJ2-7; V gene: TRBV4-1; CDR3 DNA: TGCGCCAGCAGCCAAGAAACAGCAAGCTCCTACGAGCAGTACTTC; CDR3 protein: CASSQETASSYEQYF
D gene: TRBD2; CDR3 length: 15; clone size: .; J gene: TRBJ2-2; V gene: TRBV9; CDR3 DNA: TGTGCCAGCAGCGTGGAGGGAGGGCCGGTCGGGGAGCTGTTTTTT; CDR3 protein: CASSVEGGPVGELFF
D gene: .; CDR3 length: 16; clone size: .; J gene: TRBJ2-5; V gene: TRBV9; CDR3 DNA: TGTGCCAGCAGCCTTTTTGGGGGAGGGACAGGAGAGACCCAGTACTTC; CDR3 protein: CASSLFGGGTGETQYF
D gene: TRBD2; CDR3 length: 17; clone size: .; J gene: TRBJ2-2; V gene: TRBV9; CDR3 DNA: TGTGCCAGCAGCGCTCCCGATGGCGGGAGCCGCACCGGGGAGCTGTTTTTT; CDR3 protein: CASSAPDGGSRTGELFF
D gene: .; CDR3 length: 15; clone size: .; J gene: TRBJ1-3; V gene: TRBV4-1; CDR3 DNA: TGCGCCAGCAGCCAAGTGAGGGTCATGGAAAACACCATATATTTT; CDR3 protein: CASSQVRVMENTIYF
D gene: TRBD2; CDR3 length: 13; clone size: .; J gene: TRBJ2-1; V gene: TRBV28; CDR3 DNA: TGTGCCAGCAGACTTAGGGGAGGGGATGAGCAGTTCTTC; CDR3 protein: CASRLRGGDEQFF
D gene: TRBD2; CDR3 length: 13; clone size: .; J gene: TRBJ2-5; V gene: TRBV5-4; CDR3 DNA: TGTGCCAGCAGCTCCGGGGGGAAGGAGACCCAGTACTTC; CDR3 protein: CASSSGGKETQYF
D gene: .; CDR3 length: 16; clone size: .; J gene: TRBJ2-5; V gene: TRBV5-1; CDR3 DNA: TGCGCCAGCAGCTTGGAGGGATCGCATCTGGGGGAGACCCAGTACTTC; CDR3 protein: CASSLEGSHLGETQYF
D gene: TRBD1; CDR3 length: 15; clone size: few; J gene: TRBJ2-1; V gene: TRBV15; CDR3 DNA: TGTGCCACCAGCACAGGACAGGACTCCTACAATGAGCAGTTCTTC; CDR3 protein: CATSTGQDSYNEQFF